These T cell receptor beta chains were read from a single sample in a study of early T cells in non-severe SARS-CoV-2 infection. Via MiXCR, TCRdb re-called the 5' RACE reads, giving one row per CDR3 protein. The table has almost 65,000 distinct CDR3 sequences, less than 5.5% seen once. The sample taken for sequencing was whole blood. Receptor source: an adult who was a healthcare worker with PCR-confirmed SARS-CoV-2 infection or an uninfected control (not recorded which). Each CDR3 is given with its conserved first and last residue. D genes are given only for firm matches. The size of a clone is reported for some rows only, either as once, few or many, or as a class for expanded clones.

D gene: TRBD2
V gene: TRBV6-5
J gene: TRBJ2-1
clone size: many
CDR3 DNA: TGTGCCAGCAGTGGGTCGGGACTAGCGGGAGGGAAGGTCAATGAGCAGTTCTTC
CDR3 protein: CASSGSGLAGGKVNEQFF

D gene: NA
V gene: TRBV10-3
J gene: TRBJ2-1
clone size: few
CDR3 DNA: TGTGCCATCAGTGAGGGTCAGGGTGGCGATGAGCAGTTCTTC
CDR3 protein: CAISEGQGGDEQFF

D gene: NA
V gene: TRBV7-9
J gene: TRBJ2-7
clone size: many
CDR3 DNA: TGTGCCAGCAGCTTAGAAGGGACTCGAGACTACGAGCAGTACTTC
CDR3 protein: CASSLEGTRDYEQYF

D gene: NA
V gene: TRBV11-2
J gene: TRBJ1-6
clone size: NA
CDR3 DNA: TGTGCCAGCAGCTTACAGGGGCTCAATTCACCCCTCCACTTT
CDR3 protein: CASSLQGLNSPLHF

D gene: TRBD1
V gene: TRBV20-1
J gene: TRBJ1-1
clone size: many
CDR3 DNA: TGCAGTGCTAGAGCAGGGGGCGCCAGGGGCACTGAAGCTTTCTTT
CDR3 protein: CSARAGGARGTEAFF

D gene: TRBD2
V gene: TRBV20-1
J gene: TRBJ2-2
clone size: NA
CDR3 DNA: TGCAGTGCTCCGGGACTAGTCAACACCGGGGAGCTGTTTTTT
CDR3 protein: CSAPGLVNTGELFF

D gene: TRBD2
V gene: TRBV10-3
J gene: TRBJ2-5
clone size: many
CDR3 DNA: TGTGCCATCAGTGAGTCGGGGGGGGAAGAGACCCAGTACTTC
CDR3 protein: CAISESGGEETQYF

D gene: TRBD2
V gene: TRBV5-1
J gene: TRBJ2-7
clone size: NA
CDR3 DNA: TGCGCCAGCAGCTCGGATAGCGGGGGGGCCTCACCCGAGCAGTACTTC
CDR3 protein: CASSSDSGGASPEQYF

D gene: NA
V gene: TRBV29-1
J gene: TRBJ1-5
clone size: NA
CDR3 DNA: TGCAGCGTTGCAGAGGGGAGAGATCAGCCCCAGCATTTT
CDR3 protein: CSVAEGRDQPQHF

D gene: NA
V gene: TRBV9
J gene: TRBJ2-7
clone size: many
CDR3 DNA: TGTGCCAGCAGCGTAGGACTGAACTCCTACGAGCAGTACTTC
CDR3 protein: CASSVGLNSYEQYF

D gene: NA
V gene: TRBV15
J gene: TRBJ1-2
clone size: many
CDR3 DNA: TGTGCCACCAGCAGAGTCCGACGGACAGCTAACTATGGCTACACCTTC
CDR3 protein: CATSRVRRTANYGYTF

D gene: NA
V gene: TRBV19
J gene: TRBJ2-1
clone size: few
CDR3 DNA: TGTGCCAGTAGTCAAGGGACTGTCGGCTACAATGAGCAGTTCTTC
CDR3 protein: CASSQGTVGYNEQFF

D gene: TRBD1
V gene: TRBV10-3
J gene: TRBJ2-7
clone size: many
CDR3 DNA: TGTGCCATCAGCGGGACAGTCGACGAGCAGTACTTC
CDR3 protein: CAISGTVDEQYF

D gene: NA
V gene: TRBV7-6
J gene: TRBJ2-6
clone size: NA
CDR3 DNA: TGTGCCAGCAGCTCTAGCAGGTTTTCTGTCGGCTCTGGGGCCAACGTCCTGACTTTC
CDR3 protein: CASSSSRFSVGSGANVLTF

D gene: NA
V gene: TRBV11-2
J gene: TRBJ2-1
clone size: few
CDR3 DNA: TGTGCCACCTCACCGGGGAATGAGCAGTTCTTC
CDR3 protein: CATSPGNEQFF

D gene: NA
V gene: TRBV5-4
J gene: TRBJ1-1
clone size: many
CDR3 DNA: TGTGCCAGCAGCTTGACCAAGAACACTGAAGCTTTCTTT
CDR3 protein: CASSLTKNTEAFF

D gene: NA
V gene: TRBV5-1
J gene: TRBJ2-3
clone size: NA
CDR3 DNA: TGCGCCAGCAGCGGTCGTCCCGGCGCAGATACGCAGTATTTT
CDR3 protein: CASSGRPGADTQYF

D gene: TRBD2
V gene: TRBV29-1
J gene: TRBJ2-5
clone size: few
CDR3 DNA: TGCAGCGTGGGGACTAGCGGGAGAGCAGAGACCCAGTACTTC
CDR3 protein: CSVGTSGRAETQYF

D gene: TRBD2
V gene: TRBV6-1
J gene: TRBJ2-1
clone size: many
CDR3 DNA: TGTGCCAGCAGTCCGGGGGGGCCGGGGAATGAGCAGTTCTTC
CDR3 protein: CASSPGGPGNEQFF

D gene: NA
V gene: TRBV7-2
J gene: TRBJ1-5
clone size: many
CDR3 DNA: TGTGCCAGCAGCTTAAAGAGCGCCGACAATCAGCCCCAGCATTTT
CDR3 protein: CASSLKSADNQPQHF

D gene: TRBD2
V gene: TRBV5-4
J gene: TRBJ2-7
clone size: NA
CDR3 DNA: TGTGCCAGCAGCCCTGGGACTAGCGGGAGAAGGATAACGGACGAGCAGTACTTC
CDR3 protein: CASSPGTSGRRITDEQYF

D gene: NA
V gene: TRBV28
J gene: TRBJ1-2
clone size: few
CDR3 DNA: TGTGCCAGCAGTTTTTCAGGGCGTTACTATGGCTACACCTTC
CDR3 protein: CASSFSGRYYGYTF

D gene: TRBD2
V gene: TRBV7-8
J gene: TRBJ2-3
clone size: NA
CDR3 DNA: TGTGCCAGCAGATACGGGGGGGCCACAGATACGCAGTATTTT
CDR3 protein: CASRYGGATDTQYF

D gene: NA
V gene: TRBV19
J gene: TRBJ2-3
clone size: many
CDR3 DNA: TGTGCCAGTAGTATGACAGTTAGCACAGATACGCAGTATTTT
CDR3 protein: CASSMTVSTDTQYF

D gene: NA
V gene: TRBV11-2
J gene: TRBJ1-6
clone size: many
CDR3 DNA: TGTGCCAGCAGCTCATGGAATTCACCCCTCCACTTT
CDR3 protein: CASSSWNSPLHF

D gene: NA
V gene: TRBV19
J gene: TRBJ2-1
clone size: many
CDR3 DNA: TGTGCCAGCGGGGCGTCCTACAATGAGCAGTTCTTC
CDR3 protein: CASGASYNEQFF

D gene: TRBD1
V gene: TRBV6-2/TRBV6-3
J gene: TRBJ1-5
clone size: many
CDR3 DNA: TGTGCCAGCAGAACCGACAGGGCACCTTCCCAGCCCCAGCATTTT
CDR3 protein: CASRTDRAPSQPQHF

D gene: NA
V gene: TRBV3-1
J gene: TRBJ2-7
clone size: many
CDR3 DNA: TGTGCCAGCAGCCATTATCTAGCGTCGAAGGCCTACGAGCAGTACTTC
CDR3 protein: CASSHYLASKAYEQYF

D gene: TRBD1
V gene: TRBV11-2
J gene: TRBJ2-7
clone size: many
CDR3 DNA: TGTGCCAGCAGCTCGAGGACAGGGGCGCCTACGGGGCAGTACTTC
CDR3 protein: CASSSRTGAPTGQYF

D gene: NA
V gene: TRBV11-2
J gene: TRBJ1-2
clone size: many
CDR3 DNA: TGTGCCAGCAGCCCGGGGACCGCCGAACGCTATGGCTACACCTTC
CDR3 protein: CASSPGTAERYGYTF

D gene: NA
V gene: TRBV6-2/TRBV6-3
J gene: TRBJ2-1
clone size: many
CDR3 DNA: TGTGCCAGCAGTTACATCTCGTGGAGGACGTACAATGAGCAGTTCTTC
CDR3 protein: CASSYISWRTYNEQFF

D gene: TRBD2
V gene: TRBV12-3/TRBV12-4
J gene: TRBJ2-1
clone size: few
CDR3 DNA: TGTGCCAGCAGTTTATTGTTGGGGCTAGCGGGACACTACAATGAGCAGTTCTTC
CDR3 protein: CASSLLLGLAGHYNEQFF

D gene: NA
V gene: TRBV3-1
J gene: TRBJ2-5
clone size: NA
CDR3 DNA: TGTGCCAGCAGCCAACAAGGGGAGACCCAGTACTTC
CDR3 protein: CASSQQGETQYF

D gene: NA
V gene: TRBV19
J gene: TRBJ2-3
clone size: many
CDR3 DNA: TGTGCCAGTAGTATACTTCTAGCCGATCCGCAGTATTTT
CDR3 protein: CASSILLADPQYF

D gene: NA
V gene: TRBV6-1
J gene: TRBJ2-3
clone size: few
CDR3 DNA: TGTGCCAGCACGTTCTCCCCATCAGATACGCAGTATTTT
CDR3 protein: CASTFSPSDTQYF

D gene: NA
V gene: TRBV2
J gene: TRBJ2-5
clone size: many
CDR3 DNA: TGTGCCAGCAGTGCCGCAGTAGGTGGGGGAGAGACCCAGTACTTC
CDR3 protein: CASSAAVGGGETQYF

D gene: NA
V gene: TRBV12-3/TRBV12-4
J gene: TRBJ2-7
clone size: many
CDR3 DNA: TGTGCCAGCACTACAGGGTCGGCCTACGAGCAGTACTTC
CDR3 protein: CASTTGSAYEQYF

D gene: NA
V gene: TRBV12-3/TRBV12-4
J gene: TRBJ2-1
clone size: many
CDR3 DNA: TGTGCCAGCAGTCCCTGGGCCAGCTTTTTGCAGTTCTTC
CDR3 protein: CASSPWASFLQFF

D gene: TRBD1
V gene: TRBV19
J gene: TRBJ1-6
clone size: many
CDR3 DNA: TGTGCCAGTAGTATCAAATACCGGACAGGGGATAATTCACCCCTCCACTTT
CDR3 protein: CASSIKYRTGDNSPLHF

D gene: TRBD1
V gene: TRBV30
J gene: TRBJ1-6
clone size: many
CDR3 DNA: TGTGCCTGGGGGACAGGGGATTCACCCCTCCACTTT
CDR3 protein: CAWGTGDSPLHF

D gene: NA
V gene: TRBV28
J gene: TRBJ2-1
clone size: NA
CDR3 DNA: TGTGCCAGCACCTTCGAGAACATGGCCTACAATGAGCAGTTCTTC
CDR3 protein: CASTFENMAYNEQFF

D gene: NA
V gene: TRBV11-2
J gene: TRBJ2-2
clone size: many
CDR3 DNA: TGTGCCAGCAGCTTAGACGTCTACACCGGGGAGCTGTTTTTT
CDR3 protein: CASSLDVYTGELFF

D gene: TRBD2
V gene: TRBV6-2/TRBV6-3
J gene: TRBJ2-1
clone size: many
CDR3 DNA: TGTGCCAGCAGTTTCCTGGTCCTTAGCGGGAGGGCCGGGGTTATGCTAAATGAGCAGTTCTTC
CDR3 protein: CASSFLVLSGRAGVMLNEQFF

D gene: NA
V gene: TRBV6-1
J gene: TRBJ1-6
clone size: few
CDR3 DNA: TGTGCCAGCAGTGAAGGGGCCCCGAGCTCCTATAATTCACCCCTCCACTTT
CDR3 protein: CASSEGAPSSYNSPLHF

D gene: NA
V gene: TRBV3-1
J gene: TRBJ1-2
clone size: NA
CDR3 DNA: TGTGCCAGCAGCCAAGAAGGCAGGTCTCGTGGCTACACCTTC
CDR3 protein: CASSQEGRSRGYTF

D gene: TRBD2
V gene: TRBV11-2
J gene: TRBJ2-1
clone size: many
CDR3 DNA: TGTGCCAGCAGCCGCGGGACTAGCGCCTACAATGAGCAGTTCTTC
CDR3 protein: CASSRGTSAYNEQFF

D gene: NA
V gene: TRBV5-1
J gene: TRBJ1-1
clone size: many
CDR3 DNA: TGCGCCAGCAGCTTGTCCAGGGACACCACTGAAGCTTTCTTT
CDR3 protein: CASSLSRDTTEAFF

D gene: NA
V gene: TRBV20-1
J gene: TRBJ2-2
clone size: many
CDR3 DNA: TGCAGTGCTCCAGACATGGACCACACCGGGGAGCTGTTTTTT
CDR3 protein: CSAPDMDHTGELFF

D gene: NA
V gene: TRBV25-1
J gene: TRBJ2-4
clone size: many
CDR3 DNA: TGTGCCAGCAGTGACAGTAGATTAAACATTCAGTACTTC
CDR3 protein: CASSDSRLNIQYF

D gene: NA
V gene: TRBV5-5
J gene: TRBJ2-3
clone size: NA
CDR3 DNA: TGTGCCAGCAGCTCGCCGGGAGATACGCAGTATTTT
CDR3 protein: CASSSPGDTQYF

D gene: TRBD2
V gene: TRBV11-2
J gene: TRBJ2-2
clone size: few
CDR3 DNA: TGTGCCAGCAGCTTCAGCGGGGGCAGGAGGACCGGGGAGCTGTTTTTT
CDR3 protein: CASSFSGGRRTGELFF

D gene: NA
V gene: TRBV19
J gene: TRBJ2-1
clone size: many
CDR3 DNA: TGTGCCAGTGGCGGCAATTCGAACAAGCCCTACAATGAGCAGTTCTTC
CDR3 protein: CASGGNSNKPYNEQFF

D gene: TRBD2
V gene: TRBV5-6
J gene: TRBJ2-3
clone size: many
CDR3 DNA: TGTGCCAGCAGCTCTTGGGGGACTAGCGGGAGAACTAGCACAGATACGCAGTATTTT
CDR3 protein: CASSSWGTSGRTSTDTQYF

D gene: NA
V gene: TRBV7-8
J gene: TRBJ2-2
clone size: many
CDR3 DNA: TGTGCCAGCAGCTTAGCCGTTAACACCGGGGAGCTGTTTTTT
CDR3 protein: CASSLAVNTGELFF

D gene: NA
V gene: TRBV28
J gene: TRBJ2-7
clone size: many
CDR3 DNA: TGTGCCAGCGGCCCCGAAGGGGCGATTACCTACGAGCAGTACTTC
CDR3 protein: CASGPEGAITYEQYF